This T cell receptor beta chain derives from a study of T cell repertoires in cytomegalovirus infection (dated by TCRdb to the late 2010s). Study-wide context: Peptide stimulations targeted recently identified HLA-C-restricted CMV epitopes, whose presentation resists viral immunomodulation, together with well-studied HLA-B-restricted epitopes. Donor HLA type was relevant to the analysis, as public TCR beta signatures indicated carriage of CMV infection together with the matching HLA type.

Results the study describes overall, beyond this receptor: In both this cohort and an independent cohort of approximately 350 donors, the cumulative frequency of public TCR beta family members distinguished carriers of CMV infection plus the relevant HLA type. In the ex vivo response, HLA-C-restricted CMV-specific TCR beta clonotypes were dominant, and in two of eight donors the single most frequent clonotype came from this HLA-C-restricted group.

Its CDR3 holds 14 amino acids, cysteine through phenylalanine. Of all the DNA, just the CDR3 is kept, 42 bases in frame from base 1. Per the germline V gene, LGHNT is the CDR1 and FRNRAP is the CDR2. Deletion took 5 bases off V and 5 bases off J, with a span of 15 bases between the germline ends. This sample's treatment or condition label indicates: in vitro stimulation with specific CMV peptide epitopes to enrich CMV-specific T cells. The data were produced on an Illumina HiSeq 1500. In TCRdb, the public reads were trimmed at Q25 with fastp and aligned with MiXCR, with productive beta chains retained. Every distinct CDR3 protein forms one entry, paired with its most common genes and DNA. Across this sample there are around 900,000 distinct CDR3 sequences, with roughly 30% seen only once. The top ten clonotypes cover around an eighth of the sample. This clonotype was detected only a few times. Its antigen target is currently unknown. No per-base quality is available; no much larger clone lies one base away.

The sample was cultured CD8+ T cells from PBMCs, taken from culture after CMV antigen stimulation. The rearrangement combines TRBV12-5 with TRBJ1-1; the D gene cannot be named for sure. This TCR came from a human donor in good health (CMV status not recorded). Some clones in this sample may be carry-over from other donors' samples. In nucleotide form, the sequence is TGTGCTAGTGGTCCCGGCGGGAGGATTACTGAAGCTTTCTTT. Translated, this is CASGPGGRITEAFF.